This T cell receptor beta chain was documented in a study of technical replicates of blood from a few donors. J was trimmed by 6 bases and V by 3 bases; bases with no gene match: 6. Per germline, CDR1 SGHRS and CDR2 YFSETQ. This CDR3 is built from 15 residues. Libraries were prepared by immunoSEQ multiplex PCR; TCRdb keeps only in-frame clonotypes and omits some of them. Of 75,000 to 95,000 clones in the sample, roughly 94% were seen once. The sequencing input was T cells isolated from PBMCs. The receptor comes from a human donor in good health. The chain links TRBV5-1 to TRBJ2-1; 10 nucleotides agree with TRBD2. Here the CDR3 DNA reads TGCGCCAGCAGCTCAAGCGGGAGGGCCTCCAATGAGCAGTTCTTC. It codes for CASSSSGRASNEQFF.